This TCR beta chain was identified in a study of blood T cell repertoires in COVID-19. With V trimmed by 8 bases and J by 4 bases, 3 bases remained unmatched. The CDR3 sequence is 12 residues long. Germline V CDR1 and CDR2: LNHDA, SQIVND (reference sequence). Generated by immunoSEQ multiplex PCR, the TCRdb table keeps only in-frame clones and is missing some. The sample shows over 150,000 clones, roughly nine tenths of them seen only once. The receptor was derived from a man between 18 and 35 years old who had recovered from COVID-19. The sample taken for sequencing was peripheral blood. The chain is built from TRBV19 and TRBJ1-1; 8 bases fit TRBD1. The CDR3, as DNA: TGTGCCAGTTACAGGGGGGGCACTGAAGCTTTCTTT. The encoded protein is CASYRGGTEAFF.